These 20 T cell receptor beta chains came from one sample sequenced in a study of blood T cell repertoires in COVID-19. The repertoire was sequenced with immunoSEQ multiplex PCR; TCRdb's copy has only in-frame clones and lacks some. The table lists approximately 110,000 clones, approximately 90% of them singletons. Sequencing used peripheral blood. All receptors derive from an older woman who had recovered from COVID-19.

The chain couples TRBV18 to TRBJ2-7, with 9 nucleotides matching TRBD1. J gave up 4 bases and V 6 bases, and 10 bases lay outside the gene matches. Germline V lookup: CDR1 KGHSH, CDR2 LQKENI. The CDR3 covers 15 residues. The CDR3 region is CASSPDRGTAYEQYF. The CDR3 coding sequence is TGTGCCAGCTCGCCCGACAGGGGGACAGCATACGAGCAGTACTTC.

This rearrangement joins TRBV5-1 to TRBJ2-5; TRBD2 is a possible D gene (6 bases). Trimming stripped 7 bases from V and 2 bases from J, with 15 bases between. The CDR3 consists of 14 residues. The germline V gene has CDR1 SGHRS and CDR2 YFSETQ. CDR3 sequence (DNA): TGCGCCAGCGGAGGGGCGGCGAAGCAAGAGACCCAGTACTTC. It specifies CASGGAAKQETQYF.

This chain uses TRBV5-1 with TRBJ1-6, with 7 bases that match TRBD1. Trimming removed 3 bases from V and 0 bases from J; junction bases left unmatched: 6. From germline, CDR1 is SGHRS and CDR2 YFSETQ. The CDR3 contains 17 residues. CDR3 in amino acids: CASSSGTVSSYNSPLHF. The CDR3 DNA follows: TGCGCCAGCAGCTCTGGGACAGTGAGCTCCTATAATTCACCCCTCCACTTT.

The chain links TRBV6-1 to TRBJ1-1, with D uncertain. The germline V gene encodes CDR1 MNHNS and CDR2 SASEGT. V was trimmed by 4 bases and J by 1 base, leaving 16 bases between them. The CDR3 consists of 16 residues. Here the CDR3 reads CASSGPRVQGNTEAFF. The CDR3 DNA reads as TGTGCCAGCAGTGGGCCCCGGGTTCAAGGGAACACTGAAGCTTTCTTT.

The chain couples TRBV24-1 to TRBJ1-2; no clear D gene. This CDR3 region has 12 residues. The V end was cut by 4 bases, the J end by 4 bases, with 6 bases between. Germline-derived CDR1 and CDR2 are KGHDR and SFDVKD. This CDR3 is CATSDRIYGYTF. The DNA for the CDR3 is TGTGCCACCAGTGACAGGATCTATGGCTACACCTTC.

The table lists this clone with a count of one. J is TRBJ2-3 and V is TRBV7-2, with D perhaps matching TRBD2 (6 bases). V gave up 5 bases and J gave up 0 bases, with 15 bases separating them. Germline assignment: CDR1 SGHTA and CDR2 FQGNSA. The CDR3 has 16 residues. DNA of the CDR3: TGTGCCAGCAGCCTCCTAGGAGGGTCAAGCACAGATACGCAGTATTTT. Protein sequence: CASSLLGGSSTDTQYF.

V is TRBV27 and J is TRBJ2-7, with D uncertain. This CDR3 has 13 amino acids. With 2 bases removed from V and 0 bases from J, the gap between germline ends came to 5 bases. Germline lookup yields CDR1 MNHEY and CDR2 SMNVEV (reference sequence). CDR3 amino acids: CASSLGASYEQYF. In nucleotides, the CDR3 is TGTGCCAGCAGTTTAGGAGCCTCCTACGAGCAGTACTTC.

Only a few counts were recorded for this clone. The gene calls are TRBV28 and TRBJ2-7; D is unresolved. The CDR3 extends over 14 amino acids. Per the germline V gene, CDR1 is MDHEN and CDR2 is SYDVKM. Trimming took off 5 bases at V and 3 bases at J, with 14 bases between the two ends. CDR3 residues: CASSPSVGGYEQYF. The CDR3 nucleotides are TGTGCCAGCAGTCCCAGCGTAGGTGGCTACGAGCAGTACTTC. Drawing the rest from reference TRBV28 and TRBJ2-7, the complete variable domain is DVKVTQSSRYLVKRTGEKVFLECVQDMDHENMFWYRQDPGLGLRLIYFSYDVKMKEKGDIPEGYSVSREKKERFSLILESASTNQTSMYLCASSPSVGGYEQYFGPGTRLTVT.

V is TRBV11-3 and J is TRBJ2-3, with D possibly being TRBD2 (7 bases). The CDR3 is 15 amino acids. V lost 3 bases and J 2 bases, leaving 12 bases between the germline ends. Germline CDR1 SGHNT, CDR2 YENEEA. CDR3 sequence (DNA): TGTGCCAGCAGCTTTCGAGGGGGGGACACAGATACGCAGTATTTT. Residues: CASSFRGGDTDTQYF.

The chain joins TRBV7-3 to TRBJ1-2, with D possibly being TRBD1 (6 bases). The CDR3 runs to 13 residues. V was cut by 0 bases and J by 8 bases, with 10 bases left in between. Germline assignment: CDR1 SGHTA and CDR2 FQGTGA. The CDR3 DNA sequence: TGTGCCAGCAGCTTAACCCCAGGGGAGGGCTACACCTTC. It is translated as CASSLTPGEGYTF.

This sequence joins TRBV30 and TRBJ1-1; D is possibly TRBD1 (5 bases). Trimming shortened V by 2 bases and J by 6 bases, and 10 bases separated the two germline ends. Germline CDR1 GTSNPN, CDR2 SVGIG (reference sequence). The CDR3 runs to 12 residues. CDR3 residues: CAWSRQGPEAFF. CDR3 bases: TGTGCCTGGAGTCGGCAGGGCCCTGAAGCTTTCTTT. Full variable domain (missing parts from reference TRBV30 and TRBJ1-1): SQTIHQWPATLVQPVGSPLSLECTVEGTSNPNLYWYRQAAGRGLQLLFYSVGIGQISSEVPQNLSASRPQDRQFILSSKKLLLSDSGFYLCAWSRQGPEAFFGQGTRLTVV.

The CDR3 region is CASSRGSSGAYEQYF. In nucleotides, the CDR3 is TGTGCCAGCTCAAGGGGGAGTAGCGGGGCCTACGAGCAGTACTTC. The gene calls are TRBV18 and TRBJ2-7, with 8 positions matching TRBD2. Germline loops: CDR1 KGHSH, CDR2 LQKENI. The CDR3 consists of 15 residues. Unmatched junction bases numbered 8, after V lost 5 bases and J lost 2 bases.

This clone was observed a handful of times. This sequence joins TRBV7-9 and TRBJ1-5, with D unclear. The length of the CDR3 is 14 residues. V lost 2 bases and J lost 5, with 10 bases in between. Looked up from germline, CDR1 is SEHNR and CDR2 is FQNEAQ (reference sequence). Here the CDR3 DNA reads TGTGCCAGCAGCTTATCTTCAGGCGATCAGCCCCAGCATTTT. Its protein is CASSLSSGDQPQHF.

V gene TRBV4-1 combines with J gene TRBJ2-5, with 7 bases identical to TRBD2. CDR1 and CDR2 (germline): MGHRA, YSYEKL. The J segment lost 3 bases and the V segment lost 1 base, leaving 5 bases of the junction unmatched. The CDR3 consists of 15 residues. The DNA of the CDR3 is TGCGCCAGCAGCCAAGCTGCCCTAGCGGAAGAGACCCAGTACTTC. It yields the protein CASSQAALAEETQYF.

The V call is TRBV27, the J call TRBJ2-7; tentative D call: TRBD1 (6 bases). This CDR3 region has 14 residues. Between the trimmed V and J ends, which lost 2 bases and 1 base, there was a span of 9 bases. Germline CDR1 MNHEY, CDR2 SMNVEV (reference sequence). The CDR3 sequence is CASSLMTGSYEQYF. CDR3 coding DNA: TGTGCCAGCAGTTTAATGACAGGTTCCTACGAGCAGTACTTC.

This clone was seen a few times. V is TRBV3-1 (or the pseudogene TRBV3-2) and J is TRBJ2-7; 7 positions match TRBD2. J gave up 2 bases and V 4 bases, and 2 bases lay outside the gene matches. The CDR3 has 13 residues. Germline CDR1 reads LGHDT; CDR2 reads YNNKEL (reference sequence). The CDR3 coding sequence is TGTGCCAGCAGCCGGGGGGGTGCCTACGAGCAGTACTTC. Translated, it gives CASSRGGAYEQYF.

This clone appeared once. This chain uses TRBV16 with TRBJ2-3; D is tentatively TRBD1 or TRBD2 (6 bases each). Germline lookup yields CDR1 KGHSY and CDR2 FQNENV. V shed 4 bases and J shed 5 bases, with 13 bases lying between them. The CDR3 is made up of 14 amino acids. CDR3 DNA sequence: TGTGCCAGCAGCCGATCGGGGGCGGAAGATACGCAGTATTTT. Translating gives CASSRSGAEDTQYF.

The CDR3 reads CASSISSGPIYNEQFF. CDR3 nucleotides: TGTGCCAGTAGTATAAGTAGCGGCCCAATCTACAATGAGCAGTTCTTC. The gene calls are TRBV19 and TRBJ2-1; tentatively, D is TRBD2 (6 bases). This CDR3 is 16 amino acids long. Trimming removed 2 bases from V and 3 bases from J, with 14 bases in between. CDR1 LNHDA and CDR2 SQIVND come from the germline V gene (reference sequence).

V gene TRBV11-2 combines with J gene TRBJ2-3; no clear D. The ends were cut back, 5 bases at V and 0 bases at J, with 6 bases in the middle. The germline V gene has CDR1 SGHAT and CDR2 FQNNGV. The CDR3 sequence is 13 residues long. The CDR3, as DNA: TGTGCCAGCAGCCGCGCCAGCACAGATACGCAGTATTTT. Translating it yields CASSRASTDTQYF.

The chain carries TRBV5-6 and TRBJ2-2; maybe TRBD2 (6 bases). Germline values: CDR1 SGHDT, CDR2 YYEEEE. This CDR3 is built from 14 residues. V lost 7 bases and J 5 bases, leaving 15 bases between the germline ends. CDR3 bases: TGTGCCAGCGGGAAGGGACTCGCTACCGGGGAGCTGTTTTTT. Protein product: CASGKGLATGELFF.